A selection of T cell receptor beta chains follows, all from one sample in a study of patients and donors after allogeneic stem cell transplantation. TCRdb processed the RT-PCR reads anew with MiXCR; each CDR3 protein has one entry. The table records tens of thousands of distinct CDR3 sequences, 26% of them present only once. Sequenced sample: blood, either unsorted or a sorted T cell fraction (not recorded which). The receptors stem from a human donor who was either an allogeneic HSCT recipient or a stem cell or donor lymphocyte infusion donor (not recorded which). It is not recorded whose cells these are; they may come from a transplant donor. Each CDR3 is given with its conserved first and last residue.

>TRBJ2-1|16|TRBV18
CASSPLQLAGSNEQFF
>TRBJ2-4|19|TRBV4-2
CASSQGLKGLAVAKNIQYF
>TRBJ2-2|14|TRBV15
CATSSGLASGELFF
>TRBJ2-1|16|TRBV7-3
CASSPTPGGPYNEQFF
>TRBJ1-2|14|TRBV4-1
CASSLGQSNYGYTF
>TRBJ1-1|14|TRBV6-1
CASRETGQGWLAFF
>TRBJ2-5|16|TRBV27
CASSFFDRGAGQTQYF
>TRBJ1-2|17|TRBV9
CASSVHAGSSLSYGYTF
>TRBJ2-2|15|TRBV12-3/TRBV12-4
CASSFSRGLTGELFF
>TRBJ1-3|15|TRBV12-3/TRBV12-4
CSTSQGLLAGNTIYF
>TRBJ2-3|13|TRBV7-7
CASSAREGDTQYF
>TRBJ2-7|15|TRBV24-1
CANRGGAVGQYEQYF
>TRBJ1-6|15|TRBV27
CASSFRTVYNSPLHF
>TRBJ2-7|13|TRBV7-9
CASTSYLFLEQYF